This T cell receptor (beta chain) stems from a study of beta chain features in type 1 diabetes listed by TCRdb under 2018. Turning to the overall study: Patients and healthy donors did not differ in mean age, gender distribution, total cell number or subset yield. A total of roughly 99 million sorted cells were examined across all samples, and the number of cells per subset was strongly correlated with RNA yield. The study compared TCRB repertoires of sorted circulating CD4+ T cell subsets between recently diagnosed type 1 diabetes patients and matched healthy donors. Regulatory and stem cell-like memory subsets were isolated from only 8 patients and about eight healthy donors, whereas naive and central memory subsets came from all 30 or so donors. General findings and caveats noted by the study authors: Shorter templates might have been favored by PCR, but patient and control samples were amplified and corrected together, so both groups would have been affected equally by any skew. At VDJ recombination sites, patients with type 1 diabetes made fewer insertions and deleted more nucleotides, a pattern implying thymic rearrangement abnormalities. Naive, central memory and regulatory TCRB repertoires appeared to be more similar among patients than among healthy donors. Type 1 diabetes patients showed a moderate but significant shortening of TCRB CDR3 length in all four CD4+ subsets. Because cDNA was sequenced instead of genomic DNA, activated cells with high expression could be over-represented, although the groups did not differ in activation or CD3 levels. Because small numbers of individuals were included in the HLA sub-analyses, any influence of HLA type on TCRB rearrangement was left unresolved.

Each donor gave one peripheral blood draw, about 100 mL on average, collected into heparinised tubes. Using a panel that included CD45RO, CCR7, CD25, CD127, CD95 and CD27, naive, central memory, regulatory and stem cell-like memory CD4+ T cells were sorted on a BD FACSAria II. Purity was above 98% for every sorted population. Right away, PBMCs were isolated by Lymphoprep density gradient centrifugation and were stained directly, with no culture step. Samples were stained and sorted in pairs, with one healthy donor and one patient per experiment, so that batch effects were minimized. The High Capacity cDNA Reverse Transcription Kit was used to reverse transcribe all of the isolated RNA, meaning that expressed TCRB transcripts were what got sequenced. Naive, central memory and regulatory T cell samples underwent deep immunoSEQ sequencing, averaging around 4 million total reads per sample. Sorted cells were lysed in RLT buffer, and RNA was extracted using DNase-treated RNeasy Micro or Mini kits according to cell number. Each cell subset was processed separately to prevent cross-contamination, with patient and healthy donor samples processed together. Using the immunoSEQ multiplex PCR, TCRB sequences were amplified from cDNA into 87-bp fragments spanning the CDR3 region. Sequencing of the amplicons was done on the Illumina HiSeq platform. The study's processing was this. Synthetic template baselines were used to correct PCR bias computationally, reads within Hamming distance 2 were collapsed, and singletons that could not be merged were discarded. Reads were aligned against IMGT so that V, D and J genes, CDR3 length and insertions or deletions at six rearrangement sites could be assigned. Clonotype counts were normalized to sorted cell number within each subset before computing true diversity and Gini coefficients with the tcR R package. The overlap coefficient, calculated on TCRB nucleotide sequences, was used to measure repertoire sharing. Out-of-frame TCRB sequences from naive cells were analyzed to stand in for the pre-selection repertoire. TCRdb limited this immuneACCESS table to in-frame rearrangements with V and J called. A share of clones is missing; checked studies link under half to unresolved V genes, and the rest is unexplained. That table is the source of V, J and clone size, and D and trimming were worked out from the DNA. The sample contains 630,000 or so clones, over 13% of them found a single time. The ten top clones hold less than 0.04% of the sample.

In this sample, this clone turned up a few times. Its antigen has not been determined. No base quality information exists; no much larger clone differs at one position. V has 2 bases trimmed and J has 4 bases trimmed; junction bases matching no gene number 10. As encoded in the germline V gene (reference sequence), CDR1 is GTSNPN while CDR2 is SVGIG. The CDR3 covers 16 residues, taking in both the cysteine and the phenylalanine. Only the CDR3 DNA is retained, 48 bases long and in frame from the first base. Rearrangement joined TRBV30 to TRBJ2-2; a stretch of 7 junction bases matches TRBD1. The sequence was collected from a man younger than 30 with type 1 diabetes. What was sequenced was naive CD4+ T cells from blood. Explained via the paper, the cell subset or site label denotes: true naive CD4+ T cells. CDR3 sequence: CAWSWLTGSGTGELFF. The nucleotide sequence reads TGTGCCTGGAGTTGGCTGACAGGGTCGGGCACCGGGGAGCTGTTTTTT.